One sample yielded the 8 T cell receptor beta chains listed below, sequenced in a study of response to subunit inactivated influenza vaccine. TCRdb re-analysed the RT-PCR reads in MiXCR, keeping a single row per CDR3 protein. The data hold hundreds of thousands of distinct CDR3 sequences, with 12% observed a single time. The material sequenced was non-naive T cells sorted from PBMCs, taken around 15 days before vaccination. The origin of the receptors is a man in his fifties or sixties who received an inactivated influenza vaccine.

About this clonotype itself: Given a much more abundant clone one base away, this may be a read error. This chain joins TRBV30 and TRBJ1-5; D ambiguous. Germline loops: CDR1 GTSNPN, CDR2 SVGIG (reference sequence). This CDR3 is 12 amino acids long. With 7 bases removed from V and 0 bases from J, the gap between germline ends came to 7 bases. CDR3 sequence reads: CALRHSNQPQHF. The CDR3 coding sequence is TGTGCCTTGAGGCATAGCAATCAGCCCCAGCATTTT.

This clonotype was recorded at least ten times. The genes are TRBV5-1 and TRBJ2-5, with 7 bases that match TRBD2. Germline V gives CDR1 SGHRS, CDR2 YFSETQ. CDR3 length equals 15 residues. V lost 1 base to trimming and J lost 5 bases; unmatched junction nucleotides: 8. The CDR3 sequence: CASSLRGGSGETQYF. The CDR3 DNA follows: TGCGCCAGCAGCTTGCGGGGAGGGTCTGGGGAGACCCAGTACTTC.

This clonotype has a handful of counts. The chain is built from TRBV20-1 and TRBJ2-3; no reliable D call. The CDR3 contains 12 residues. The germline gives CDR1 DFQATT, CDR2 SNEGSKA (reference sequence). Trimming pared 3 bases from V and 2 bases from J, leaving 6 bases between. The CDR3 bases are TGCAGTGCTAGCACCTCCACAGATACGCAGTATTTT. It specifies CSASTSTDTQYF.

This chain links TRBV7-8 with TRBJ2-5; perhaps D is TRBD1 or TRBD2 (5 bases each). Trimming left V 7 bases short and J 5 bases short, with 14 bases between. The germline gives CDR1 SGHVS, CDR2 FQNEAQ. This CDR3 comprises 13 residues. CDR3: CASTPGTRETQYF. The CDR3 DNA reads TGTGCCAGCACCCCTGGGACCCGGGAGACCCAGTACTTC.

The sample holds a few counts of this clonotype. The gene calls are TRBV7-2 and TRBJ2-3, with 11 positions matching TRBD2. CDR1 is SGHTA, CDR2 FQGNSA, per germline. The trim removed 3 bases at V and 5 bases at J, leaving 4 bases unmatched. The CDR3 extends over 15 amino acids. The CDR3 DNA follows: TGTGCCAGCAGCTTTAGCGGGAGGGGAGGAGATACGCAGTATTTT. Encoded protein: CASSFSGRGGDTQYF.

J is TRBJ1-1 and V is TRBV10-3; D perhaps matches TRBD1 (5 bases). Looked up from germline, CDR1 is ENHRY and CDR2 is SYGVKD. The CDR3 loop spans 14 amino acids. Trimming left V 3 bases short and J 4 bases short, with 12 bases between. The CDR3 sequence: CAISEGSGLTEAFF. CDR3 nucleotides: TGTGCCATCAGTGAAGGGTCAGGGCTCACTGAAGCTTTCTTT.

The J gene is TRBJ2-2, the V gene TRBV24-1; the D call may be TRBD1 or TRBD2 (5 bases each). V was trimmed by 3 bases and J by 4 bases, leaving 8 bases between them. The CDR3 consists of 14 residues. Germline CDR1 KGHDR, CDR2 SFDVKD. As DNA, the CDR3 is TGTGCCACCAGTGATCCCGGGACCACCGGGGAGCTGTTTTTT. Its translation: CATSDPGTTGELFF.

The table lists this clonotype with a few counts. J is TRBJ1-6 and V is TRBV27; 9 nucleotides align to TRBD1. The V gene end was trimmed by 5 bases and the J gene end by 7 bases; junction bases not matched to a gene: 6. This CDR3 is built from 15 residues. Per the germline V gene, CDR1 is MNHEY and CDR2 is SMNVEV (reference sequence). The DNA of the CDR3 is TGTGCCAGCAGTCCCTGGACAGGGGACAATTCACCCCTCCACTTT. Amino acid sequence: CASSPWTGDNSPLHF.